One sample yielded the 18 T cell receptor beta chains listed below, sequenced in a study of T cells in Graves' hyperthyroidism and ophthalmopathy. RNA transcripts served as the template for amplifying TCR beta CDR3 regions. Using the HTBI primer set, a first-round RT-PCR was run on the TCR CDR3. TCRdb ran MiXCR on the multiplex PCR reads and lists one entry per CDR3 protein. Among about 690,000 distinct CDR3 sequences, 17% were seen once, and the ten largest hold 15%. Sequenced: blood. These receptors originate from a man aged 50-59 years with Graves' hyperthyroidism.

This clonotype occurred many times. The chain recombines TRBV2 with TRBJ2-7, with TRBD1 matching 10 bases. The CDR3 loop spans 15 amino acids. The trim removed 4 bases at V and 4 bases at J, leaving 7 bases unmatched. CDR1 and CDR2 (germline): SNHLY, FYNNEI. DNA of the CDR3: TGTGCCAGCAGTGCCCACCAGGACAGGGGGTACGAGCAGTACTTC. This encodes CASSAHQDRGYEQYF.

This clonotype was recorded at least ten times. The J gene is TRBJ1-5, the V gene TRBV2; D not certain. This CDR3 has 16 amino acids. V lost 9 bases to trimming and J lost 0 bases, with 18 bases between them. Germline values: CDR1 SNHLY, CDR2 FYNNEI. CDR3 DNA: TGTGCCAGTGATAGGAGGGAACATGATAGCAATCAGCCCCAGCATTTT. This sequence encodes CASDRREHDSNQPQHF. Drawing the rest from reference TRBV2 and TRBJ1-5, the complete variable domain is EPEVTQTPSHQVTQMGQEVILRCVPISNHLYFYWYRQILGQKVEFLVSFYNNEISEKSEIFDDQFSVERPDGSNFTLKIRSTKLEDSAMYFCASDRREHDSNQPQHFGDGTRLSIL.

This clonotype appeared many times. The chain carries TRBV11-2 and TRBJ2-5, with unresolved D. Germline lookup yields CDR1 SGHAT and CDR2 FQNNGV. The ends were cut back, 1 base at V and 4 bases at J, with 13 bases in the middle. The CDR3 is 15 amino acids. The CDR3 is CASSLGLGPGETQYF. The CDR3 DNA is TGTGCCAGCAGCTTAGGGCTCGGGCCTGGAGAGACCCAGTACTTC.

In this sample, this clonotype turned up a few times. The genes are TRBV5-1 and TRBJ2-1, with 7 nucleotides matching TRBD2. CDR1 and CDR2 from the germline V gene are SGHRS and YFSETQ. There are 15 residues in the CDR3. Unmatched junction bases numbered 5, after V lost 0 bases and J lost 5 bases. The CDR3 nucleotides read TGCGCCAGCAGCTTGGCAGCGGGGTCCCACAATGAGCAGTTCTTC. It translates to CASSLAAGSHNEQFF.

This clonotype was counted only a few times. The rearrangement uses TRBV9 and TRBJ1-6, with 7 bases identical to TRBD1. The CDR3 length is 14 residues. J gave up 8 bases and V 0 bases, and 2 bases lay outside the gene matches. Germline V CDR1 and CDR2: SGDLS, YYNGEE. The CDR3 region is CASSVARGDSPLHF. As DNA, the CDR3 is TGTGCCAGCAGCGTAGCCAGGGGGGATTCACCCCTCCACTTT.

This clonotype was seen more than once but under ten times. CDR3 protein: CASSQSGDYEQYF. The CDR3 DNA follows: TGTGCCAGCAGCCAATCGGGGGACTACGAGCAGTACTTC. The genes are TRBV7-9 and TRBJ2-7; TRBD2 might be the D (6 bases). This CDR3 contains 13 residues. Trimming took 5 bases from V and 3 from J, leaving 11 bases between them. In germline, CDR1 is SEHNR, CDR2 FQNEAQ (reference sequence).

This clonotype was observed many times. This chain links TRBV10-3 with TRBJ2-1, with TRBD2 as a possible D gene (6 bases). CDR3 size: 15 residues. CDR1 and CDR2 from the germline V gene are ENHRY and SYGVKD. V was clipped by 5 bases and J by 0 bases, with 11 bases between them. The CDR3 DNA follows: TGTGCCATCAGTAGGACTACCAGCTCCTACAATGAGCAGTTCTTC. Translated: CAISRTTSSYNEQFF.

This clonotype was recorded at least ten times. The chain is built from TRBV28 and TRBJ1-1; no firm D call. There are 13 residues in the CDR3. The V end lost 6 bases, the J end lost 4 bases, and 12 bases lay between the germline ends. The germline gives CDR1 MDHEN, CDR2 SYDVKM. CDR3 sequence (DNA): TGTGCCAGCAGACCCGGGGTTCTCACTGAAGCTTTCTTT. Translating gives CASRPGVLTEAFF.

J is TRBJ2-3 and V is TRBV7-2, with a tentative D call TRBD2 (5 bases). V lost 5 bases and J lost 1, with 13 bases in between. Germline V lookup: CDR1 SGHTA, CDR2 FQGNSA. There are 15 residues in the CDR3. CDR3 in DNA: TGTGCCAGCAGCCCTTATTCAGCGGGCACAGATACGCAGTATTTT. Its translation is CASSPYSAGTDTQYF.

This clonotype appeared many times. CDR3 sequence (DNA): TGTGCCAGCTGCTATGGGACTAGCGGGACCAATGAGCAGTTCTTC. This translates into CASCYGTSGTNEQFF. This chain uses TRBV28 with TRBJ2-1; TRBD2 matches at 13 bases. The length of the CDR3 is 15 residues. The germline V gene has CDR1 MDHEN and CDR2 SYDVKM. Unmatched junction bases numbered 7, after V lost 8 bases and J lost 6 bases.

In this sample, this clonotype turned up a few times. The CDR3 is CASSLMGGRYGYTF. The CDR3 DNA follows: TGTGCCAGCAGTTTAATGGGGGGAAGGTATGGCTACACCTTC. The genes are TRBV28 and TRBJ1-2; TRBD1 might be the D (5 bases). Germline CDR1 is MDHEN and CDR2 is SYDVKM. V dropped 2 bases and J dropped 5 bases, with 12 bases sitting between them. The CDR3 runs 14 residues.

In this sample, this clonotype turned up a few times. The rearrangement links TRBV30 to TRBJ2-3; 9 bases align to TRBD2. Germline V gene data show CDR1 as GTSNPN and CDR2 as SVGIG (reference sequence). This CDR3 has 14 residues. J gave up 3 bases and V 5 bases, and 6 bases lay outside the gene matches. In DNA form, the CDR3 reads TGTGCCTGGGTCTTTAGCGGGAGAACAGATACGCAGTATTTT. The encoded protein is CAWVFSGRTDTQYF.

This clonotype appeared a few times. This chain links TRBV9 with TRBJ2-1; no clear D gene. The V gene's germline CDR1 is SGDLS and CDR2 YYNGEE. Trimming pared 4 bases from V and 7 bases from J, leaving 15 bases between. This CDR3 is 14 amino acids long. CDR3 nucleotides: TGTGCCAGCAGCTTTCTGACTGGTGAGAATGAGCAGTTCTTC. Residues: CASSFLTGENEQFF. Drawing the rest from reference TRBV9 and TRBJ2-1, the complete variable domain is DSGVTQTPKHLITATGQRVTLRCSPRSGDLSVYWYQQSLDQGLQFLIQYYNGEERAKGNILERFSAQQFPDLHSELNLSSLELGDSALYFCASSFLTGENEQFFGPGTRLTVL.

The chain links TRBV4-2 to TRBJ1-1, with a weak D call TRBD1 (6 bases). The CDR3 length is 16 residues. With 4 bases removed from V and 1 base from J, the gap between germline ends came to 16 bases. Germline-derived CDR1 and CDR2 are LGHNA and YNFKEQ. For the CDR3, the DNA is TGTGCCAGCAGCCTGAGTACCGGGACAAAGAACACTGAAGCTTTCTTT. Translating it yields CASSLSTGTKNTEAFF.

This sequence joins TRBV20-1 and TRBJ2-7, with 12 positions matching TRBD2. V was clipped by 2 bases and J by 6 bases; unmatched bases: 8. The CDR3 covers 15 residues. Germline CDR1 is DFQATT and CDR2 is SNEGSKA (reference sequence). CDR3 nucleotide sequence: TGCAGTGCTAGATCCCTAGCGGGAGGGCGCTTCGAGCAGTACTTC. Translating it yields CSARSLAGGRFEQYF.

This clonotype was counted at least ten times. The chain is built from TRBV9 and TRBJ2-5; D is unclear. Trimming left V 0 bases short and J 5 bases short, with 11 bases between. The CDR3 extends over 14 amino acids. The germline CDR1 and CDR2 sequences are SGDLS and YYNGEE. The CDR3 reads CASSVASSSETQYF. For the CDR3, the DNA is TGTGCCAGCAGCGTAGCTTCCAGCTCTGAGACCCAGTACTTC.

With regard to this clonotype: A much larger clonotype is one base distant, so this may be a read error. V and J are TRBV6-1 and TRBJ2-7; 7 nucleotides line up with TRBD2. Germline CDR1 reads MNHNS; CDR2 reads SASEGT. This CDR3 is 16 amino acids long. The CDR3 spells CASSEPTSTLSCEQYF. CDR3 nucleotides: TGTGCCAGCAGTGAGCCGACTAGCACGCTGTCCTGCGAGCAGTACTTC.

This clonotype was seen ten or more times. The chain couples TRBV29-1 to TRBJ2-3; perhaps TRBD2 as D (6 bases). The germline gives CDR1 SQVTM, CDR2 ANQGSEA. V gave up 1 base and J gave up 2 bases, with 13 bases separating them. The CDR3 extends over 15 amino acids. The CDR3 here is CSVEGSGVTTDTQYF. CDR3 nucleotides: TGCAGCGTTGAAGGGTCGGGAGTGACCACAGATACGCAGTATTTT.